This T cell receptor beta chain was recovered during a study of blood T cell repertoires in COVID-19. Trimming removed 3 bases at V and 3 bases at J, with 12 bases between. In germline, CDR1 is SNHLY, CDR2 FYNNEI. The CDR3 covers 15 residues. Profiled with immunoSEQ multiplex PCR; TCRdb holds only in-frame clones, not every one. Of 150,000 to 200,000 clones in the sample, approximately 84% were seen once. The sequencing sample was made of PBMCs or T cells enriched from blood (not recorded which). V gene TRBV2 combines with J gene TRBJ1-5; unclear D gene. The source is a man aged 45-65 years who had recovered from COVID-19. The CDR3 is CASSEPGRDNQPQHF. In DNA, the CDR3 is TGTGCCAGCAGTGAGCCCGGGAGGGACAATCAGCCCCAGCATTTT.